These 30 T cell receptor beta chains were sequenced from one sample in a study of cytomegalovirus exposure and HLA in healthy donors. The PCR made use of 60 Vbeta and 13 Jbeta primers. Profiling relied on immunoSEQ multiplex PCR, and the TCRdb table lists in-frame clones only, not all of them. The data show about 180,000 clones, with more than 75% seen just once and about 2.5% held by the top ten. Input material: PBMCs. The receptors derive from a woman younger than 45 in good health and CMV-seropositive.

The chain has TRBV9 and TRBJ1-4; TRBD1 matches at 8 bases. V shed 3 bases and J 9 bases; nucleotides not matched to a gene: 10. Per the germline V gene, CDR1 is SGDLS and CDR2 is YYNGEE. The CDR3 consists of 15 residues. The chain's CDR3 is CASSASGTGTQKLFF. The CDR3 DNA sequence: TGTGCCAGCAGCGCCTCTGGGACAGGAACGCAAAAACTGTTTTTT.

The chain carries TRBV9 and TRBJ2-1; a possible D gene is TRBD2 (6 bases). Between the trimmed V and J ends, which lost 0 bases and 10 bases, there was a span of 8 bases. Germline V gives CDR1 SGDLS, CDR2 YYNGEE. The CDR3 is 12 residues long. The CDR3 sequence: CASSVARGEQFF. Here the CDR3 DNA reads TGTGCCAGCAGCGTAGCGCGGGGAGAGCAGTTCTTC. The entire variable domain, with the rest obtained from reference TRBV9 and TRBJ2-1, is as follows: DSGVTQTPKHLITATGQRVTLRCSPRSGDLSVYWYQQSLDQGLQFLIQYYNGEERAKGNILERFSAQQFPDLHSELNLSSLELGDSALYFCASSVARGEQFFGPGTRLTVL.

V usage is TRBV7-6 and J usage is TRBJ2-1; TRBD1 might be the D (6 bases). Germline values: CDR1 SGHVS, CDR2 FNYEAQ. The ends were cut back, 4 bases at V and 6 bases at J, with 13 bases in the middle. The CDR3 spans 14 residues. As DNA, the CDR3 is TGTGCCAGCAGCTCTTGGATGGGGGCCAATGAGCAGTTCTTC. This codes for CASSSWMGANEQFF.

The genes are TRBV5-6 and TRBJ2-5; TRBD1 might be the D (6 bases). The DNA end lines up better with TRBJ2-7; the J call may be wrong. The CDR3 runs 15 residues. Germline CDR1 is SGHDT and CDR2 is YYEEEE. The CDR3, as DNA: TGTGCCAGCAGCTTTCTATCAGGGGATTCCTACGAGCAGTACTTC. Its protein product is CASSFLSGDSYEQYF.

V is TRBV2 and J is TRBJ2-2, with 8 bases aligning to TRBD1. Losses at the gene ends were 8 bases for V and 4 bases for J; bases not matched to a gene: 9. This CDR3 comprises 15 residues. Germline values: CDR1 SNHLY, CDR2 FYNNEI. This CDR3 is CASGLVTGGTGELFF. For the CDR3, the DNA is TGTGCCAGCGGGTTGGTTACAGGGGGCACCGGGGAGCTGTTTTTT.

The chain uses TRBV7-9 and TRBJ1-1; 8 nucleotides match TRBD1. The CDR3 is 15 amino acids. V dropped 0 bases and J dropped 4; count of bases not matched to a gene: 4. Germline-derived CDR1 and CDR2 are SEHNR and FQNEAQ (reference sequence). The CDR3 bases are TGTGCCAGCAGCTTAGCTTGGGGACAGGTCACTGAAGCTTTCTTT. Translation gives CASSLAWGQVTEAFF.

The chain carries TRBV4-3 and TRBJ1-1, with 7 bases identical to TRBD1. The CDR3 is 16 amino acids. CDR1 is LGHNA, CDR2 YSLEER, per germline. J gave up 4 bases and V 0 bases, and 8 bases lay outside the gene matches. The CDR3 DNA reads TGCGCCAGCAGCCAAGATCCGAGTAACAGGGGCACTGAAGCTTTCTTT. Residues: CASSQDPSNRGTEAFF.

This clone was recorded a few times. This chain links TRBV11-2 with TRBJ1-6; D is ambiguous. Germline V gives CDR1 SGHAT, CDR2 FQNNGV. V was cut by 1 base and J by 8 bases, with 3 bases left in between. The CDR3 is made up of 12 amino acids. This CDR3 is CASSLADSPLHF. CDR3 DNA: TGTGCCAGCAGCTTAGCGGATTCACCCCTCCACTTT. Variable domain in full (rest from reference TRBV11-2 and TRBJ1-6): EAGVAQSPRYKIIEKRQSVAFWCNPISGHATLYWYQQILGQGPKLLIQFQNNGVVDDSQLPKDRFSAERLKGVDSTLKIQPAKLEDSAVYLCASSLADSPLHFGNGTRLTVT.

This clone was recorded only once. The chain is built from TRBV4-2 and TRBJ2-2; 8 bases are a match to TRBD1. Germline-derived CDR1 and CDR2 are LGHNA and YNFKEQ. With V trimmed by 1 base and J by 6 bases, 4 bases remained unmatched. The CDR3 runs to 15 residues. The CDR3 here is CASSQVDREAGELFF. The DNA for the CDR3 is TGTGCCAGCAGCCAAGTGGACAGGGAGGCCGGGGAGCTGTTTTTT.

The chain uses TRBV12-2 and TRBJ1-3. TRBV12-2 corresponds to a pseudogene. The CDR3 length is 17 residues. The CDR3 region is CASRLANAASSGNTIYF. The CDR3 nucleotides are TGTGCAAGTCGCTTAGCGAACGCGGCCTCCTCTGGAAACACCATATATTTT.

This clone was counted a few times. The DNA of the CDR3 is TGTGCCAGCAGCGTCACAGGAAGCTCCTACGAGCAGTACTTC. It specifies CASSVTGSSYEQYF. This rearrangement joins TRBV9 to TRBJ2-7, with D perhaps TRBD1 (5 bases). Germline CDR1 and CDR2: SGDLS and YYNGEE. The CDR3 covers 14 residues. V was clipped by 2 bases and J by 0 bases, with 9 bases between them.

The chain has TRBV28 and TRBJ2-7; a weak D match, TRBD1 (6 bases). Looked up from germline, CDR1 is MDHEN and CDR2 is SYDVKM. V was trimmed by 2 bases and J by 0 bases, leaving 26 bases between them. The CDR3 runs to 20 residues. CDR3 in DNA: TGTGCCAGCAGTTTAAGACTTACCCTTATACAGGGCGCGAACTCCTACGAGCAGTACTTC. Translating it yields CASSLRLTLIQGANSYEQYF.

V and J are TRBV28 and TRBJ2-7; D is perhaps TRBD2 (6 bases). V shed 8 bases and J shed 3 bases, with 11 bases lying between them. CDR3 size: 12 residues. The germline gives CDR1 MDHEN, CDR2 SYDVKM. Here the CDR3 reads CASRDWGYEQYF. The CDR3 DNA follows: TGTGCCAGCCGGGACTGGGGCTACGAGCAGTACTTC. Complete variable domain (other parts from reference TRBV28 and TRBJ2-7): DVKVTQSSRYLVKRTGEKVFLECVQDMDHENMFWYRQDPGLGLRLIYFSYDVKMKEKGDIPEGYSVSREKKERFSLILESASTNQTSMYLCASRDWGYEQYFGPGTRLTVT.

The V and J genes are TRBV9 and TRBJ2-5, with D perhaps TRBD1 (6 bases). V shed 0 bases and J shed 5 bases, with 14 bases lying between them. From germline, CDR1 is SGDLS and CDR2 YYNGEE. This CDR3 region has 15 residues. CDR3 DNA sequence: TGTGCCAGCAGCGTAGGGGGGCCGGGGCGGGAGACCCAGTACTTC. Translating it yields CASSVGGPGRETQYF.

V is TRBV4-3 and J is TRBJ2-2; TRBD1 agrees at 7 bases. The germline V gene has CDR1 LGHNA and CDR2 YSLEER. CDR3 length: 17 residues. The V segment lost 0 bases and the J segment 6 bases; nucleotides outside the gene matches: 10. CDR3 bases: TGCGCCAGCAGCCAAGATTTTCGACAGGGTTTTCCCGGGGAGCTGTTTTTT. It codes for CASSQDFRQGFPGELFF.

The DNA for the CDR3 is TGCGCCAGCAGCCATAGCCCACTTGGATATGGCTACACCTTC. Translating it yields CASSHSPLGYGYTF. The chain combines TRBV4-3 with TRBJ1-2; no firm D call. CDR1 is LGHNA and CDR2 is YSLEER in the germline V gene. Trimming removed 3 bases from V and 5 bases from J, with 13 bases in between. This CDR3 region has 14 residues.

This clone came up once. The V call is TRBV7-2, the J call TRBJ2-3, with D possibly matching TRBD2 (6 bases). V shed 5 bases and J shed 9 bases, with 21 bases lying between them. The CDR3 runs 15 residues. Germline V gene sequence: CDR1 SGHTA, CDR2 FQGNSA. The CDR3 loop is CASSTRTTYSQTQYF. The CDR3 DNA sequence: TGTGCCAGCAGCACTCGGACTACCTACTCTCAAACGCAGTATTTT. Full variable domain (rest looked up from reference TRBV7-2 and TRBJ2-3): GAGVSQSPSNKVTEKGKDVELRCDPISGHTALYWYRQSLGQGLEFLIYFQGNSAPDKSGLPSDRFSAERTGGSVSTLTIQRTQQEDSAVYLCASSTRTTYSQTQYFGPGTRLTVL.

The chain carries TRBV7-2 and TRBJ2-6; D not certain. This CDR3 region has 15 residues. Germline V gene sequence: CDR1 SGHTA, CDR2 FQGNSA. V lost 2 bases and J lost 0, with 5 bases in between. For the CDR3, the DNA is TGTGCCAGCAGCTTACCTAACTCTGGGGCCAACGTCCTGACTTTC. This codes for CASSLPNSGANVLTF. The complete variable domain, with remaining parts taken from reference TRBV7-2 and TRBJ2-6, reads GAGVSQSPSNKVTEKGKDVELRCDPISGHTALYWYRQSLGQGLEFLIYFQGNSAPDKSGLPSDRFSAERTGGSVSTLTIQRTQQEDSAVYLCASSLPNSGANVLTFGAGSRLTVL.

The chain combines TRBV11-2 with TRBJ2-2, with a weak D call TRBD1 (6 bases). The CDR3 length is 17 residues. Trimming shortened V by 5 bases and J by 2 bases, and 18 bases separated the two germline ends. Germline V gene sequence: CDR1 SGHAT, CDR2 FQNNGV. The CDR3 is CASSTTTRTVNTGELFF. The CDR3 DNA reads as TGTGCCAGCAGCACCACGACGAGGACAGTAAACACCGGGGAGCTGTTTTTT.

A few counts support this clone. The V gene is TRBV5-8, the J gene TRBJ1-6, with no clear D. Germline CDR1 reads SGHTS; CDR2 reads YDEGEE. Trimming took 6 bases from V and 3 from J, leaving 13 bases between them. The CDR3 has 15 residues. DNA for the CDR3: TGTGCCAGCATCGAGGGAGCCTTCTATAATTCACCCCTCCACTTT. Protein sequence: CASIEGAFYNSPLHF.

This chain links TRBV6-5 with TRBJ1-1, with D perhaps TRBD1 (6 bases). CDR1 and CDR2 (germline): MNHEY, SVGAGI. Trimming removed 7 bases from V and 5 bases from J, with 20 bases in between. This CDR3 has 15 amino acids. This CDR3 reads CASTPRWGRGTEAFF. The DNA for the CDR3 is TGTGCCAGCACTCCCCGATGGGGGCGCGGGACTGAAGCTTTCTTT.

This chain links TRBV30 with TRBJ2-7; a weak D match, TRBD1 (6 bases). Trimming stripped 0 bases from V and 5 bases from J, with 8 bases between. This CDR3 has 12 residues. Per germline, CDR1 GTSNPN and CDR2 SVGIG (reference sequence). The CDR3 DNA is TGTGCCTGGAGTGTACAGGGCCACGAGCAGTACTTC. This translates into CAWSVQGHEQYF.

The chain couples TRBV5-4 to TRBJ2-1; D possibly corresponds to TRBD2 (5 bases). Germline V CDR1 and CDR2: SGHNT, YYREEE (reference sequence). This CDR3 region has 16 residues. V was shortened by 1 base and J by 0 bases, with 11 bases between the two germline ends. The CDR3, as DNA: TGTGCCAGCAGCTTGCCGGGGTCGAGCTCCTACAATGAGCAGTTCTTC. The encoded protein is CASSLPGSSSYNEQFF.

V gene TRBV4-2 combines with J gene TRBJ1-2; D remains unclear. V lost 0 bases, J lost 6 bases, and 11 bases lay in between. CDR1 is LGHNA and CDR2 is YNFKEQ in the germline V gene. CDR3 size: 14 residues. CDR3 region: CASSQDSSMNGYTF. The CDR3 nucleotides read TGTGCCAGCAGCCAAGATAGCAGTATGAATGGCTACACCTTC.

The CDR3 DNA sequence: TGTGCCAGCAGCCGGGGGGGGCGGGGGGACTACAATGAGCAGTTCTTC. Translated, it gives CASSRGGRGDYNEQFF. The chain recombines TRBV4-2 with TRBJ2-1, with 8 bases lining up with TRBD2. Germline V gene sequence: CDR1 LGHNA, CDR2 YNFKEQ. After removal of 4 bases from V and 3 bases from J, the junction contained 8 bases not matched to a gene. The CDR3 spans 16 residues.

This clone was detected only a few times. The gene calls are TRBV5-1 and TRBJ2-7, with a weak D call TRBD1 (6 bases). The germline CDR1 and CDR2 sequences are SGHRS and YFSETQ. This CDR3 region has 13 residues. V dropped 0 bases and J dropped 2 bases, with 6 bases sitting between them. The DNA for the CDR3 is TGCGCCAGCAGCTTGGACAGGGCCTACGAGCAGTACTTC. Amino acids: CASSLDRAYEQYF.

The V call is TRBV11-3, the J call TRBJ2-3; 9 nucleotides match TRBD2. J lost 5 bases, V lost 5 bases, and 8 bases had no gene match. The germline CDR1 and CDR2 sequences are SGHNT and YENEEA. The CDR3 loop spans 15 amino acids. The CDR3 spells CASSVRGGAKDTQYF. Here the CDR3 DNA reads TGTGCCAGCAGCGTCCGCGGGGGGGCCAAAGATACGCAGTATTTT. Looking up the rest from reference TRBV11-3 and TRBJ2-3 gives the full variable domain: EAGVVQSPRYKIIEKKQPVAFWCNPISGHNTLYWYLQNLGQGPELLIRYENEEAVDDSQLPKDRFSAERLKGVDSTLKIQPAELGDSAVYLCASSVRGGAKDTQYFGPGTRLTVL.

This sequence joins TRBV9 and TRBJ1-2; D call uncertain. Per germline, CDR1 SGDLS and CDR2 YYNGEE. V was shortened by 0 bases and J by 4 bases, with 10 bases between the two germline ends. This CDR3 contains 14 residues. The CDR3 region is CASSVGEGSYGYTF. CDR3 DNA sequence: TGTGCCAGCAGCGTAGGCGAGGGATCCTATGGCTACACCTTC.

The V call is TRBV11-3, the J call TRBJ2-3; 8 bases agree with TRBD2. CDR3 length: 16 amino acids. Unmatched junction bases numbered 9, after V lost 0 bases and J lost 7 bases. Germline values: CDR1 SGHNT, CDR2 YENEEA. The CDR3 region has the DNA TGTGCCAGCAGCTTAGAATCTGGGACTAGGAGTAATACGCAGTATTTT. Amino acid sequence: CASSLESGTRSNTQYF.

The chain carries TRBV11-3 and TRBJ2-7, with TRBD2 matching 7 bases. CDR3 length: 16 residues. The junction had 13 bases not matched to a gene; V was cut back by 2 bases and J by 6 bases. CDR1 and CDR2 from the germline V gene are SGHNT and YENEEA. CDR3 nucleotide sequence: TGTGCCAGCAGCTTAAGGCGGCCTAGCGGTTTAAGCGAGCAGTACTTC. Translating gives CASSLRRPSGLSEQYF. Supplemented by reference TRBV11-3 and TRBJ2-7, the full variable domain reads EAGVVQSPRYKIIEKKQPVAFWCNPISGHNTLYWYLQNLGQGPELLIRYENEEAVDDSQLPKDRFSAERLKGVDSTLKIQPAELGDSAVYLCASSLRRPSGLSEQYFGPGTRLTVT.